This paragraph reports one T cell receptor beta chain. Its antigen is unknown. Nothing much larger sits one base from this clone, and base qualities are not available. The sample was run on an Illumina HiSeq 2500. TCR beta libraries were prepared by quantitative 5'-RACE with molecular barcodes. Processing in the source paper ran as follows. A new computational method based on a probabilistic model of VDJ rearrangement was used to identify disease-linked TCR variants. TCRdb took the public reads, trimmed them with fastp at Q25, ran MiXCR for clone calling and kept in-frame beta chains. One record per CDR3 amino acid sequence lists the most common genes and DNA. The V and J calls here are based on TCRdb, not the publication. Across this sample there are roughly 91,000 distinct CDR3 sequences, with 8% to 10% seen only once. Of the sample, about 9.6% falls within the top ten clones. The data derive from a study of CD8 T cells in ankylosing spondylitis (TCRdb year 2017). A note on the overall study: The study profiled T cell receptor beta repertoires in healthy donors and ankylosing spondylitis patients to find disease-linked TCR variants. The full study cohort was made up of 25 ankylosing spondylitis patients and about a hundred healthy donors. Samples of peripheral blood were taken, and for ankylosing spondylitis patients, synovial fluid was collected as well. General conclusions and limits of the study: A TCR beta motif of roughly 8 highly homologous amino acid variants appeared characteristic of blood from ankylosing spondylitis patients. According to the report, matched synovial fluid samples from ankylosing spondylitis patients were significantly enriched for the disease-linked clones. The disease-linked clones had a CD8+ phenotype and were found at relatively low frequencies in peripheral blood. Some TCR beta motif variants had previously been reported in synovial fluid and blood of reactive arthritis patients, which suggested common disease-initiation mechanisms.

This clonotype originated in a male donor with ankylosing spondylitis or in good health (not recorded which). Sample: blood, either unsorted or a sorted T cell fraction (not recorded which).

The DNA sequence is given as TGTGCCAGCAGCTTAGGGACAGGGGCTCAGCCCCAGCATTTT. Its translation reads: CASSLGTGAQPQHF. The chain employs TRBV7-2 and TRBJ1-5, and 9 junction bases match TRBD1. Counted from cysteine to phenylalanine, this CDR3 has 14 amino acids. The CDR3 DNA has 42 bases and is translated from base 1. The germline V gene sets CDR1 to SGHTA and CDR2 to FQGNSA. Ends trimmed: V by 1 base, J by 6 bases; bases unmatched to a gene: 1.